The 22 T cell receptor beta chains below were found in one sample sequenced in a study of CD8 T cells in Susac syndrome. RNA in amounts of about 0.45 to 1 ug was reverse transcribed with random hexamers. TCRdb re-derived calls from the immunoSEQ multiplex PCR reads in MiXCR, one entry per CDR3 protein. The sample carries more than 150,000 distinct CDR3 sequences, 90% to 95% recorded once. Source material: CD8+ T cells from PBMCs. These receptor sequences come from a human donor with multiple sclerosis.

This clonotype has only a few counts. The CDR3 reads CASSLGGGPYNEQFF. CDR3 DNA sequence: TGTGCCAGCTCACTCGGGGGGGGGCCCTACAATGAGCAGTTCTTC. J is TRBJ2-1 and V is TRBV18; TRBD2 aligns across 8 bases. CDR1 is KGHSH and CDR2 is LQKENI in the germline V gene. This CDR3 spans 15 amino acids. The V segment lost 4 bases and the J segment 2 bases; nucleotides outside the gene matches: 4. Filled out from reference TRBV18 and TRBJ2-1, the complete variable domain reads NAGVMQNPRHLVRRRGQEARLRCSPMKGHSHVYWYRQLPEEGLKFMVYLQKENIIDESGMPKERFSAEFPKEGPSILRIQQVVRGDSAAYFCASSLGGGPYNEQFFGPGTRLTVL.

The chain couples TRBV7-2 to TRBJ1-6, with D possibly TRBD1 on 5 matching bases. Germline CDR1 reads SGHTA; CDR2 reads FQGNSA. Deletions cut 1 base from V and 7 bases from J, with 14 bases between. This CDR3 is 16 amino acids long. The CDR3 sequence: CASSLGGGRVNSPLHF. CDR3 DNA sequence: TGTGCCAGCAGCTTAGGGGGCGGAAGAGTGAATTCACCCCTCCACTTT.

This clonotype has just one count. DNA for the CDR3: TGTGCCAGCAGTGAAGCGGGAGGGGGTCAGCCCCAGCATTTT. Amino acids: CASSEAGGGQPQHF. The rearrangement uses TRBV2 and TRBJ1-5; tentatively, D is TRBD1 (6 bases). The V gene's germline CDR1 is SNHLY and CDR2 FYNNEI. The CDR3 has 14 amino acids. V was clipped by 0 bases and J by 6 bases, with 9 bases between them.

This chain uses TRBV11-2 with TRBJ1-1; perhaps TRBD1 as D (5 bases). The V gene lost 2 bases and the J gene lost 5 bases, with 12 bases spanning the gap. Germline CDR1 reads SGHAT; CDR2 reads FQNNGV. The CDR3 length is 14 residues. CDR3 nucleotide sequence: TGTGCCAGCAGCTTATTAGTTGGGGGGACTGAAGCTTTCTTT. It is translated as CASSLLVGGTEAFF.

The gene calls are TRBV6-5 and TRBJ1-6, with D unresolved. The germline gives CDR1 MNHEY, CDR2 SVGAGI. This CDR3 comprises 14 residues. V was shortened by 10 bases and J by 7 bases, with 17 bases between the two germline ends. CDR3 in amino acids: CATVGPAKNSPLHF. The CDR3 nucleotides read TGTGCCACCGTAGGACCCGCGAAGAATTCACCCCTCCACTTT.

This chain uses TRBV20-1 with TRBJ1-6, with D possibly matching TRBD1 (5 bases). Trimming cost V 0 bases and J 4 bases, with 16 bases left between them. The CDR3 spans 17 residues. CDR1 is DFQATT and CDR2 is SNEGSKA in the germline V gene (reference sequence). The CDR3 DNA reads TGCAGTGCTAGAGATGGGAGGGGTGAGAGGTATAATTCACCCCTCCACTTT. This encodes CSARDGRGERYNSPLHF.

The V gene is TRBV12-3 or TRBV12-4, the J gene TRBJ2-4, with a possible D match to TRBD2 (5 bases). V gave up 5 bases and J gave up 0 bases, with 14 bases separating them. The CDR3 is 16 amino acids. The DNA of the CDR3 is TGTGCCAGCAGTCCCCCAGCGGTACCAGCCAAAAACATTCAGTACTTC. It translates to CASSPPAVPAKNIQYF.

As regards this clonotype: Mismatch with germline at one junction end may stem from a read error. The chain joins TRBV19 to TRBJ1-2, with D maybe TRBD1 (5 bases). This CDR3 contains 14 residues. Germline CDR1 is LNHDA and CDR2 is SQIVND (reference sequence). Written as DNA, the CDR3 is TGTGCCAGTAGCCCATACGGGGCTAACTATGGCTACACCTTT. The encoded protein is CASSPYGANYGYTF.

This clonotype was observed once. V and J are TRBV4-1 and TRBJ1-5; no reliable D call. The germline CDR1 and CDR2 sequences are MGHRA and YSYEKL. The CDR3 sequence is 13 residues long. Trimming cost V 0 bases and J 9 bases, with 9 bases left between them. CDR3 loop: CASSQESGWPQHF. CDR3 coding DNA: TGCGCCAGCAGCCAAGAATCTGGGTGGCCCCAGCATTTT.

CDR3 protein: CASSVGNSGNTIYF. The CDR3 DNA reads TGTGCCAGCAGCGTAGGAAACTCTGGAAACACCATATATTTT. The rearrangement links TRBV9 to TRBJ1-3, with unresolved D. V was trimmed by 0 bases and J by 0 bases, leaving 4 bases between them. The CDR3 contains 14 residues. CDR1 and CDR2 (germline): SGDLS, YYNGEE.

The J gene is TRBJ2-1, the V gene TRBV9; D is ambiguous. The ends were cut back, 2 bases at V and 4 bases at J, with 13 bases in the middle. CDR1 and CDR2 from the germline V gene are SGDLS and YYNGEE. The CDR3 consists of 15 residues. For the CDR3, the DNA is TGTGCCAGCAGCGTTTCCCAGGTTTTTTACAATGAGCAGTTCTTC. Amino acid sequence: CASSVSQVFYNEQFF.

The chain links TRBV20-1 to TRBJ1-2; D gene ambiguous. Germline V gene sequence: CDR1 DFQATT, CDR2 SNEGSKA (reference sequence). The CDR3 contains 12 residues. V lost 6 bases to trimming and J lost 5 bases, with 13 bases between them. The CDR3 loop is CSAEDPDYGYTF. Here the CDR3 DNA reads TGCAGTGCGGAGGATCCTGATTATGGCTACACCTTC.

V and J are TRBV5-1 and TRBJ2-1; D not certain. The CDR3 spans 14 residues. V was clipped by 2 bases and J by 10 bases, with 16 bases between them. From germline, CDR1 is SGHRS and CDR2 YFSETQ. This CDR3 reads CASSFRDVPVEQFF. The CDR3 bases are TGCGCCAGCAGCTTTCGTGATGTCCCAGTAGAGCAGTTCTTC.

CDR3 sequence: CATQKEGTQYF. CDR3 DNA: TGTGCCACCCAGAAGGAGGGGACCCAGTACTTC. The chain is built from TRBV2 and TRBJ2-5; D perhaps matches TRBD2 (6 bases). There are 11 residues in the CDR3. V was clipped by 10 bases and J by 7 bases, with 13 bases between them. CDR1 is SNHLY and CDR2 is FYNNEI in the germline V gene.

The chain couples TRBV30 to TRBJ1-1, with unresolved D. V was cut by 0 bases and J by 7 bases, with 9 bases left in between. Per germline, CDR1 GTSNPN and CDR2 SVGIG (reference sequence). The CDR3 is made up of 12 amino acids. The CDR3 coding sequence is TGTGCCTGGAGTGTAAGTAAGAGTGAAGCTTTCTTT. Residues: CAWSVSKSEAFF. The full variable domain, with the rest looked up from reference TRBV30 and TRBJ1-1, is SQTIHQWPATLVQPVGSPLSLECTVEGTSNPNLYWYRQAAGRGLQLLFYSVGIGQISSEVPQNLSASRPQDRQFILSSKKLLLSDSGFYLCAWSVSKSEAFFGQGTRLTVV.

DNA for the CDR3: TGTGCCAGCAGCCGAGGAAGGCTCACCTACGAGCAGTACTTC. Its protein is CASSRGRLTYEQYF. This rearrangement joins TRBV14 to TRBJ2-7; D is unclear. CDR3 size: 14 residues. V shed 4 bases and J shed 2 bases, with 12 bases lying between them. Germline V lookup: CDR1 SGHDN, CDR2 FVKESK.

This rearrangement joins TRBV6-6 to TRBJ1-5, with 7 bases fitting TRBD1. CDR1 is MNHNY and CDR2 is SVGAGI in the germline V gene (reference sequence). V lost 6 bases to trimming and J lost 6 bases; unmatched junction nucleotides: 8. The CDR3 extends over 14 amino acids. CDR3: CASREEGGGQPQHF. The CDR3 DNA is TGTGCCAGCAGGGAAGAAGGGGGCGGTCAGCCCCAGCATTTT.

The genes are TRBV4-1 and TRBJ2-7; D might be TRBD1 (6 bases). Between the trimmed V and J ends, which lost 4 bases and 1 base, there was a span of 17 bases. The CDR3 has 16 residues. Germline V gene lookup returns CDR1 MGHRA and CDR2 YSYEKL. The CDR3 region has the DNA TGCGCCAGCAGCCTATACTATCCGGACAGTTCCTACGAGCAGTACTTC. This encodes CASSLYYPDSSYEQYF.

This sequence joins TRBV5-1 and TRBJ2-3; unclear D gene. This CDR3 contains 15 residues. The germline gives CDR1 SGHRS, CDR2 YFSETQ. The germline V and J ends were trimmed by 4 bases and 2 bases, with 14 bases remaining between them. The CDR3 nucleotides read TGCGCCAGCAGCATGGACGGAGTTTTCACAGATACGCAGTATTTT. Translated, it gives CASSMDGVFTDTQYF.

The chain joins TRBV7-9 to TRBJ2-5, with 7 bases fitting TRBD1. The V segment lost 5 bases and the J segment 7 bases; nucleotides outside the gene matches: 7. This CDR3 comprises 13 residues. The germline V gene has CDR1 SEHNR and CDR2 FQNEAQ (reference sequence). CDR3 bases: TGTGCCAGCAGCCTCGAGGGGGCACGGACCCAGTACTTC. It encodes CASSLEGARTQYF.

This sequence joins TRBV3-1 and TRBJ1-2, with D perhaps matching TRBD1 (6 bases). Trimming pared 3 bases from V and 8 bases from J, leaving 10 bases between. In germline, CDR1 is LGHDT, CDR2 YNNKEL (reference sequence). There are 12 residues in the CDR3. For the CDR3, the DNA is TGTGCCAGCAGCCATACAGGGCAGGGCTACACCTTC. Translated: CASSHTGQGYTF. Looking up the rest from reference TRBV3-1 and TRBJ1-2 gives the full variable domain: DTAVSQTPKYLVTQMGNDKSIKCEQNLGHDTMYWYKQDSKKFLKIMFSYNNKELIINETVPNRFSPKSPDKAHLNLHINSLELGDSAVYFCASSHTGQGYTFGSGTRLTVV.

The gene calls are TRBV14 and TRBJ2-7; 8 bases are a match to TRBD2. Germline V lookup: CDR1 SGHDN, CDR2 FVKESK. The V gene end was trimmed by 2 bases and the J gene end by 3 bases; junction bases not matched to a gene: 3. The CDR3 consists of 14 residues. CDR3 loop: CASSQTGTSYEQYF. As DNA, the CDR3 is TGTGCCAGCAGCCAAACCGGGACTAGCTACGAGCAGTACTTC.